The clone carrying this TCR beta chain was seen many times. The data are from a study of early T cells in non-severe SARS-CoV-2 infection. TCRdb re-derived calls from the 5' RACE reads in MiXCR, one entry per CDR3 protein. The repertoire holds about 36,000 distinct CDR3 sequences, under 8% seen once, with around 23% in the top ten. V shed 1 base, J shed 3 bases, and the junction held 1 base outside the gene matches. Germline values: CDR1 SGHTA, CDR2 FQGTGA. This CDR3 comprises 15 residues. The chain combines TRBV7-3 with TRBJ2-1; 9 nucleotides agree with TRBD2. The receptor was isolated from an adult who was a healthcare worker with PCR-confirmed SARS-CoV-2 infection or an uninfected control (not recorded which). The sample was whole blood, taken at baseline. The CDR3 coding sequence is TGTGCCAGCAGCTTAAGTAGCGGGAGCTACAATGAGCAGTTCTTC. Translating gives CASSLSSGSYNEQFF.